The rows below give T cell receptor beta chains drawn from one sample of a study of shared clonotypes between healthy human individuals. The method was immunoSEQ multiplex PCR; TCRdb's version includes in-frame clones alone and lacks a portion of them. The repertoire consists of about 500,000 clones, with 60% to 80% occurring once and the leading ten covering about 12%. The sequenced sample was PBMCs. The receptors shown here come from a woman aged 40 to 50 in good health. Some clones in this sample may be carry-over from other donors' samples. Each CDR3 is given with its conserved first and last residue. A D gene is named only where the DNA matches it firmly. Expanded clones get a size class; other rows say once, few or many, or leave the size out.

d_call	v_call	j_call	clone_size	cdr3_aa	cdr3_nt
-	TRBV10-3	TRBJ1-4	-	CAISGTGLDEKLFF	TGTGCCATCAGTGGCACAGGGTTAGATGAAAAACTGTTTTTT
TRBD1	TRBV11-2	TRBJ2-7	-	CASSLTGQGAGEQYF	TGTGCCAGCAGCTTAACGGGACAGGGGGCGGGCGAGCAGTACTTC
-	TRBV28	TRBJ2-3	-	CASSLRGGALPDTQYF	TGTGCCAGCAGTTTACGAGGGGGGGCACTTCCAGATACGCAGTATTTT
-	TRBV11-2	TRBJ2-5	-	CTSSLWTLAYQETQYF	TGTACCAGCAGCCTCTGGACATTGGCTTACCAAGAGACCCAGTACTTC
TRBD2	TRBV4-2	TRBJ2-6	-	CASSQEPGLAGAGANVLTF	TGTGCCAGCAGCCAGGAACCGGGACTAGCGGGAGCCGGGGCCAACGTCCTGACTTTC
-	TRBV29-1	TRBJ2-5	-	CSVEDWVASVETQYF	TGCAGCGTTGAAGACTGGGTGGCTAGCGTTGAGACCCAGTACTTC
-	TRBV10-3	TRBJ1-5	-	CATNTGPNQPQHF	TGTGCCACAAACACAGGGCCGAATCAGCCCCAGCATTTT
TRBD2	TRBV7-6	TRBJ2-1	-	CASSLVPPLTSGRGNEQFF	TGTGCCAGCAGCTTAGTCCCGCCCTTGACTAGCGGGAGAGGGAATGAGCAGTTCTTC
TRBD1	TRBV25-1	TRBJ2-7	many	CASSDRGRDEQYF	TGTGCCAGCAGTGACAGGGGGCGAGACGAGCAGTACTTC
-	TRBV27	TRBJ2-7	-	CASRFLEGSYEQYF	TGTGCCAGCCGCTTCTTGGAAGGCTCCTACGAGCAGTACTTC
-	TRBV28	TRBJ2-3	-	CASSAAFGTDTQYF	TGTGCCAGCAGTGCGGCCTTTGGGACAGATACGCAGTATTTT
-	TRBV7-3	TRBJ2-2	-	CASSPDFIADTGELFF	TGTGCCAGCAGCCCTGACTTTATAGCGGACACCGGGGAGCTGTTTTTT
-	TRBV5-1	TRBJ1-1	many	CASSSDMNTEAFF	TGCGCCAGCAGCTCCGACATGAACACTGAAGCTTTCTTT